A selection of T cell receptor beta chains follows, all from one sample in a study of blood T cell repertoires in COVID-19. Only in-frame clones appear in the TCRdb table, and some are missing; sequencing was by immunoSEQ multiplex PCR. The table includes 65,000 to 75,000 clones, roughly nine tenths detected once. The sequenced sample was peripheral blood. These receptors originate from a man in his fifties with active COVID-19. Each CDR3 is given with its conserved first and last residue. A D gene is named only where the DNA matches it firmly. Clone size, where shown, is once, few, many, or a class for clones that have expanded.

D,J,size,V,CDR3,DNA
TRBD1,TRBJ1-1,NA,TRBV29-1,CSVEGADRGNRDTEAFF,TGCAGCGTGGAGGGAGCAGACAGGGGAAATAGGGACACTGAAGCTTTCTTT
TRBD1,TRBJ1-2,many,TRBV4-1,CASSPHTSGGTLDGYTF,TGCGCCAGCAGCCCACATACCTCAGGGGGGACACTCGATGGCTACACCTTC
TRBD2,TRBJ2-3,NA,TRBV7-2,CASSDRPSGPTDTQYF,TGTGCCAGCAGCGACCGGCCTAGCGGGCCCACAGATACGCAGTATTTT
NA,TRBJ2-7,NA,TRBV7-8,CASSLVRVGRREQYF,TGTGCCAGCAGCTTAGTCCGGGTCGGAAGGAGGGAGCAGTACTTC
TRBD2,TRBJ2-1,NA,TRBV4-2,CASSQEREGRYEQFF,TGTGCCAGCAGCCAAGAGCGGGAGGGTCGCTATGAGCAGTTCTTC
NA,TRBJ2-7,once,TRBV5-4,CASSPRGSAYEQYF,TGTGCCAGCAGCCCCAGGGGTTCAGCCTACGAGCAGTACTTC
NA,TRBJ2-1,NA,TRBV6-4,CASSEGGPGEQFF,TGTGCCAGCAGTGAGGGGGGGCCCGGTGAGCAGTTCTTC
TRBD1,TRBJ1-1,NA,TRBV4-1,CASSVQGARTEAFF,TGCGCCAGCAGCGTCCAGGGGGCGCGTACTGAAGCTTTCTTT
NA,TRBJ2-1,NA,TRBV15,CATSRMDYNNEQFF,TGTGCCACCAGCAGAATGGACTACAACAATGAGCAGTTCTTC
NA,TRBJ2-5,NA,TRBV5-4,CASSLGGGETQYF,TGTGCCAGCAGCTTGGGGGGAGGCGAGACCCAGTACTTC
TRBD2,TRBJ2-3,NA,TRBV9,CARNLAADTQYF,TGTGCCAGAAATCTAGCGGCGGATACGCAGTATTTT
TRBD2,TRBJ2-5,NA,TRBV6-5,CASSSGLAGGSETQYF,TGTGCCAGCAGTTCAGGACTAGCGGGGGGCAGTGAGACCCAGTACTTC
NA,TRBJ2-3,NA,TRBV5-1,CASSQTGYTDTQYF,TGCGCCAGCAGCCAGACTGGGTACACAGATACGCAGTATTTT
TRBD1,TRBJ2-3,NA,TRBV11-3,CASSFGVRGFRDTQYF,TGTGCCAGCAGCTTTGGAGTCAGGGGGTTTCGGGATACGCAGTATTTT
TRBD1,TRBJ1-1,once,TRBV18,CASSPDRTGYTEAFF,TGTGCCAGCTCACCTGATAGGACAGGGTACACTGAAGCTTTCTTT
TRBD1,TRBJ1-5,NA,TRBV9,CASGQGKGNQPQHF,TGTGCCAGCGGACAGGGAAAGGGGAATCAGCCCCAGCATTTT
NA,TRBJ2-5,NA,TRBV9,CASSAQVAIGETQYF,TGTGCCAGCAGCGCACAGGTGGCGATCGGAGAGACCCAGTACTTC
TRBD1,TRBJ2-7,NA,TRBV11-2,CASSLARTGGSYEQYF,TGTGCCAGCAGCTTAGCCCGGACAGGGGGCTCCTACGAGCAGTACTTC
NA,TRBJ2-1,few,TRBV7-3,CASSRQADRSYNEQFF,TGTGCCAGCAGCCGACAAGCGGACCGCTCCTACAATGAGCAGTTCTTC
NA,TRBJ1-2,few,TRBV12-3/TRBV12-4,CASRPDKNYGYTF,TGTGCCAGCAGACCGGACAAAAACTATGGCTACACCTTC
TRBD2,TRBJ2-7,NA,TRBV12-5,CASGNPTGGALLEQYF,TGTGCTAGTGGCAACCCCACCGGGGGGGCGTTACTCGAGCAGTACTTC
TRBD2,TRBJ2-1,few,TRBV24-1,CATSDSFLTSGGKSSYNEQFF,TGTGCCACCAGTGATTCCTTTTTGACTAGCGGGGGGAAGAGCTCCTACAATGAGCAGTTCTTC